The 25 T cell receptor beta chains given below trace back to one sample, sequenced in a study of T cell responses to AZD1222 COVID-19 vaccine. The protocol was immunoSEQ multiplex PCR, while the TCRdb copy is restricted to in-frame clones and leaves out a portion. The table lists more than 75,000 clones, 80% to 90% of them singletons. This specimen consisted of peripheral blood, obtained 28 days after the second AZD1222 dose. The source is an adult who received the AZD1222 COVID-19 vaccine.

This rearrangement joins TRBV27 to TRBJ1-3; 7 bases agree with TRBD1. After removal of 5 bases from V and 1 base from J, the junction contained 5 bases not matched to a gene. CDR1 and CDR2 (germline): MNHEY, SMNVEV (reference sequence). CDR3 size: 15 residues. In DNA form, the CDR3 reads TGTGCCAGCAGTCCCCTGACAGGGTCTGGAAACACCATATATTTT. It translates to CASSPLTGSGNTIYF.

The chain carries TRBV20-1 and TRBJ1-1, with no clear D. CDR3 length equals 12 residues. Trimming cost V 3 bases and J 1 base, with 6 bases left between them. The germline gives CDR1 DFQATT, CDR2 SNEGSKA (reference sequence). CDR3 sequence (DNA): TGCAGTGCTAGTCGGGGGAACACTGAAGCTTTCTTT. Translating it yields CSASRGNTEAFF.

The chain is built from TRBV25-1 and TRBJ2-1; 8 nucleotides agree with TRBD2. Trimming removed 1 base from V and 7 bases from J; junction bases left unmatched: 15. The CDR3 covers 18 residues. CDR1 and CDR2 (germline): MGHDK, SYGVNS. The DNA for the CDR3 is TGTGCCAGCAGTGAATGGGAGTCGGCGCCGGGACTAGGGAATGAGCAGTTCTTC. Its translation is CASSEWESAPGLGNEQFF.

The V call is TRBV10-1, the J call TRBJ1-2, with D possibly being TRBD1 (5 bases). V shed 0 bases and J shed 2 bases, with 13 bases lying between them. Germline CDR1 and CDR2: WNHNN and SYGVQD (reference sequence). CDR3 length equals 16 residues. The CDR3 loop is CASSESKGRQNYGYTF. CDR3 in DNA: TGCGCCAGCAGTGAGTCGAAGGGGCGACAAAACTATGGCTACACCTTC.

This chain uses TRBV28 with TRBJ2-3; 7 nucleotides line up with TRBD1. This CDR3 region has 15 residues. Germline CDR1 is MDHEN and CDR2 is SYDVKM. Losses at the gene ends were 7 bases for V and 1 base for J; bases not matched to a gene: 8. CDR3 sequence (DNA): TGTGCCAGCAACCACCGGACAGGAGGCACAGATACGCAGTATTTT. Its translation: CASNHRTGGTDTQYF.

Points on this clone: Other DNA sequences from this sample encode an identical CDR3 as well. This sequence joins TRBV20-1 and TRBJ2-6; D unresolved. CDR3 length: 14 amino acids. Germline V CDR1 and CDR2: DFQATT, SNEGSKA (reference sequence). Trimming left V 3 bases short and J 1 base short, with 7 bases between. The CDR3 bases are TGCAGTGCTAGTGTGGTTTCTGGGGCCAACGTCCTGACTTTC. Its protein is CSASVVSGANVLTF.

This clone was picked up one time. The chain is built from TRBV6-5 and TRBJ1-1; 8 nucleotides align to TRBD1. The CDR3 is 13 residues long. Losses at the gene ends were 6 bases for V and 7 bases for J; bases not matched to a gene: 7. The germline gives CDR1 MNHEY, CDR2 SVGAGI. For the CDR3, the DNA is TGTGCCAGCAGCAAACTGGACAGGGATGAAGCTTTCTTT. This codes for CASSKLDRDEAFF.

This clone has just a few counts. The V and J genes are TRBV30 and TRBJ1-1; D is unclear. Trimming removed 0 bases from V and 7 bases from J, with 9 bases in between. Germline loops: CDR1 GTSNPN, CDR2 SVGIG (reference sequence). CDR3 length: 12 residues. The CDR3 coding sequence is TGTGCCTGGAGTGTAACGGTTCTTGAAGCTTTCTTT. Translation gives CAWSVTVLEAFF.

The chain uses TRBV29-1 and TRBJ2-1, with 8 bases lining up with TRBD2. This CDR3 is 12 amino acids long. Germline lookup yields CDR1 SQVTM and CDR2 ANQGSEA. Losses at the gene ends were 5 bases for V and 10 bases for J; bases not matched to a gene: 7. The CDR3 loop reads CSVSPRTSEQFF. CDR3 nucleotide sequence: TGCAGCGTTTCCCCTCGGACTAGCGAGCAGTTCTTC.

This clone was detected a few times. This chain uses TRBV30 with TRBJ1-2, with 7 nucleotides matching TRBD1. Trimming at V came to 3 bases and at J to 4 bases, leaving 8 bases not matched to a gene. CDR1 and CDR2 (germline): GTSNPN, SVGIG (reference sequence). CDR3 length equals 14 residues. CDR3 residues: CAWRLQGGAYGYTF. CDR3 in DNA: TGTGCCTGGAGGCTCCAGGGGGGCGCCTATGGCTACACCTTC.

Of note for this clone: At the DNA level, this CDR3 is encoded by other sequences in the same sample as well. The CDR3 region has the DNA TGCGCCAGCAGCCAAGATATTGCGGGTGGCTACACCTTC. Its protein is CASSQDIAGGYTF. The chain employs TRBV4-3 and TRBJ1-2; D call uncertain. V was cut by 0 bases and J by 7 bases, with 9 bases left in between. The germline gives CDR1 LGHNA, CDR2 YSLEER. The CDR3 extends over 13 amino acids.

The chain combines TRBV5-1 with TRBJ2-6; 8 bases line up with TRBD1. Trimming cost V 2 bases and J 2 bases; bases outside gene matches: 9. Per germline, CDR1 SGHRS and CDR2 YFSETQ. The CDR3 contains 18 residues. The CDR3 region is CASSFQDRASAGANVLTF. The CDR3 nucleotides are TGCGCCAGCAGCTTTCAGGACAGGGCTTCTGCTGGGGCCAACGTCCTGACTTTC.

The chain has TRBV9 and TRBJ2-1; 13 nucleotides align to TRBD2. There are 17 residues in the CDR3. Germline CDR1 SGDLS, CDR2 YYNGEE. Germline trimming cut 0 bases from V and 5 bases from J; bases unmatched to any gene: 5. The CDR3 loop reads CASSVGGTSGTDNEQFF. DNA of the CDR3: TGTGCCAGCAGCGTAGGGGGGACTAGCGGGACGGACAATGAGCAGTTCTTC.

The J gene is TRBJ2-1, the V gene TRBV11-2, with a possible D match to TRBD2 (7 bases). This CDR3 has 15 residues. The germline V gene has CDR1 SGHAT and CDR2 FQNNGV. V was trimmed by 3 bases and J by 2 bases, leaving 11 bases between them. The CDR3, as DNA: TGTGCCAGCAGCTTGGGGGGGGCTCCCTACAATGAGCAGTTCTTC. The encoded protein is CASSLGGAPYNEQFF. Full variable domain (missing parts from reference TRBV11-2 and TRBJ2-1): EAGVAQSPRYKIIEKRQSVAFWCNPISGHATLYWYQQILGQGPKLLIQFQNNGVVDDSQLPKDRFSAERLKGVDSTLKIQPAKLEDSAVYLCASSLGGAPYNEQFFGPGTRLTVL.

This sequence joins TRBV5-1 and TRBJ2-5, with D maybe TRBD1 (5 bases). CDR1 SGHRS and CDR2 YFSETQ come from the germline V gene. Trimming took off 0 bases at V and 2 bases at J, with 8 bases between the two ends. The CDR3 is 14 residues long. This CDR3 reads CASSLGAGQETQYF. The CDR3 nucleotides are TGCGCCAGCAGCTTGGGGGCAGGGCAAGAGACCCAGTACTTC.

V gene TRBV5-4 combines with J gene TRBJ2-3; D might be TRBD1 (6 bases). Germline loops: CDR1 SGHNT, CDR2 YYREEE (reference sequence). The CDR3 sequence is 15 residues long. The V and J ends lost 4 bases and 0 bases respectively, with 12 bases between them. CDR3 residues: CASSVDSLSTDTQYF. In nucleotides, the CDR3 is TGTGCCAGCAGCGTGGACAGCCTAAGCACAGATACGCAGTATTTT. The full variable domain, its missing parts supplied by reference TRBV5-4 and TRBJ2-3, is ETGVTQSPTHLIKTRGQQVTLRCSSQSGHNTVSWYQQALGQGPQFIFQYYREEENGRGNFPPRFSGLQFPNYSSELNVNALELDDSALYLCASSVDSLSTDTQYFGPGTRLTVL.

The V and J genes are TRBV10-3 and TRBJ2-7, with D perhaps TRBD1 or TRBD2 (5 bases each). Germline loops: CDR1 ENHRY, CDR2 SYGVKD. The length of the CDR3 is 13 residues. With 10 bases removed from V and 3 bases from J, the gap between germline ends came to 16 bases. The DNA for the CDR3 is TGTGCCAACCGGAGGACACTCTTCTACGAGCAGTACTTC. The encoded protein is CANRRTLFYEQYF.

The sample holds a few counts of this clone. V usage is TRBV27 and J usage is TRBJ2-7; weak D call: TRBD2 (5 bases). This CDR3 is 14 amino acids long. Per germline, CDR1 MNHEY and CDR2 SMNVEV (reference sequence). Between the trimmed V and J ends, which lost 1 base and 3 bases, there was a span of 10 bases. As DNA, the CDR3 is TGTGCCAGCAGTTTATTTCAAAGCGGCTACGAGCAGTACTTC. Its protein is CASSLFQSGYEQYF.

The chain has TRBV2 and TRBJ1-2; TRBD1 is a possible D gene (6 bases). Germline CDR1 SNHLY, CDR2 FYNNEI. Trimming removed 4 bases from V and 8 bases from J, with 8 bases in between. This CDR3 is 11 amino acids long. CDR3 DNA sequence: TGTGCCAGCAGTGGTCAGGGGGGCTACACCTTC. Its protein is CASSGQGGYTF.

The J gene is TRBJ1-1, the V gene TRBV27, with a tentative D call TRBD1 (6 bases). Germline V lookup: CDR1 MNHEY, CDR2 SMNVEV (reference sequence). CDR3 length equals 14 residues. Trimming shortened V by 4 bases and J by 4 bases, and 13 bases separated the two germline ends. The CDR3 sequence is CASSYGGGGTEAFF. The CDR3 DNA reads TGTGCCAGCAGTTATGGGGGCGGGGGCACTGAAGCTTTCTTT.

The chain couples TRBV5-4 to TRBJ1-2; 7 nucleotides match TRBD1. This CDR3 region has 15 residues. Looked up from germline, CDR1 is SGHNT and CDR2 is YYREEE (reference sequence). Germline trimming cut 0 bases from V and 8 bases from J; bases unmatched to any gene: 10. The CDR3 here is CASSLVAGGIQGYTF. The DNA for the CDR3 is TGTGCCAGCAGCTTGGTCGCAGGGGGGATTCAGGGCTACACCTTC.

The chain carries TRBV5-6 and TRBJ1-5; 11 nucleotides align to TRBD1. Germline V gene data show CDR1 as SGHDT and CDR2 as YYEEEE. The J segment lost 6 bases and the V segment lost 4 bases, leaving 9 bases of the junction unmatched. This CDR3 is 16 amino acids long. The CDR3 DNA reads as TGTGCCAGCAGCCTTTGGGACAGGGGGAAAGTTCAGCCCCAGCATTTT. It encodes CASSLWDRGKVQPQHF.

The chain combines TRBV28 with TRBJ1-4; D may be TRBD1 (6 bases). Germline V gene sequence: CDR1 MDHEN, CDR2 SYDVKM. Trimming cost V 7 bases and J 6 bases, with 21 bases left between them. The CDR3 spans 16 residues. DNA of the CDR3: TGTGCCAGCACCCACCCTCAAGGGGGAGAATATGAAAAACTGTTTTTT. This gives the protein CASTHPQGGEYEKLFF.

The genes are TRBV29-1 and TRBJ1-5, with D maybe TRBD1 (6 bases). The germline gives CDR1 SQVTM, CDR2 ANQGSEA. There are 15 residues in the CDR3. V lost 4 bases, J lost 7 bases, and 20 bases lay in between. CDR3 DNA sequence: TGCAGCGTTGGGTTGATCGGGGGCGAAGGACAGCCCCAGCATTTT. Its protein product is CSVGLIGGEGQPQHF.

The V and J genes are TRBV7-2 and TRBJ1-3, with a tentative D call TRBD1 (6 bases). From germline, CDR1 is SGHTA and CDR2 FQGNSA. The CDR3 is made up of 18 amino acids. Trimming pared 0 bases from V and 0 bases from J, leaving 15 bases between. The chain's CDR3 is CASSLAGRGVISGNTIYF. The CDR3 DNA is TGTGCCAGCAGCTTAGCCGGCAGGGGCGTAATCTCTGGAAACACCATATATTTT.